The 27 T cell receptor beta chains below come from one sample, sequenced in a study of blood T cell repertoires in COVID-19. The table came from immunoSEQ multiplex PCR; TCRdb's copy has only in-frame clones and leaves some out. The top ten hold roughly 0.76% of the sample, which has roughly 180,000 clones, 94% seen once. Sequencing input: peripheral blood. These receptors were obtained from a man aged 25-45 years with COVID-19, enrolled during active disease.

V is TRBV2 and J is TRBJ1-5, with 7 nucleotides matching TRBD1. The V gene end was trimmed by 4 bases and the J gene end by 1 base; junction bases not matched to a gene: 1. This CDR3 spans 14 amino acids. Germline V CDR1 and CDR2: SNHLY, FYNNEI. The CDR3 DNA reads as TGTGCCAGCAGTGTACAGGGGAGCAATCAGCCCCAGCATTTT. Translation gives CASSVQGSNQPQHF. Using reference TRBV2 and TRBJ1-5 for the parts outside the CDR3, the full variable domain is EPEVTQTPSHQVTQMGQEVILRCVPISNHLYFYWYRQILGQKVEFLVSFYNNEISEKSEIFDDQFSVERPDGSNFTLKIRSTKLEDSAMYFCASSVQGSNQPQHFGDGTRLSIL.

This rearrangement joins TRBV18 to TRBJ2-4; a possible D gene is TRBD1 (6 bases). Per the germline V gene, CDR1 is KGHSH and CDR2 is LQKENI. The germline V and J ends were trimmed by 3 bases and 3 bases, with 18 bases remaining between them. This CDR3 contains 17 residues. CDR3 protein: CASSPQGRRDGKNIQYF. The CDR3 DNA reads TGTGCCAGCTCACCGCAGGGGAGACGCGACGGCAAAAACATTCAGTACTTC.

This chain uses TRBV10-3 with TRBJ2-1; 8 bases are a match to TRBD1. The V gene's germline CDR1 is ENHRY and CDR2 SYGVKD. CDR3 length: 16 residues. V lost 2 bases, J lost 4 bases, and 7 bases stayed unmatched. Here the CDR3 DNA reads TGTGCCATCAGTGAGCCCCAGGGGGCCCGTTACAATGAGCAGTTCTTC. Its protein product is CAISEPQGARYNEQFF.

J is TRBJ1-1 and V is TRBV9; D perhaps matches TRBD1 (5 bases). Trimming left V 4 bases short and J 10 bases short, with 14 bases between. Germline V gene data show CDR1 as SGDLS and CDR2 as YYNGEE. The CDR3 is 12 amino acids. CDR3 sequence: CASSLGEGRAFF. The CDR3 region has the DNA TGTGCCAGCAGCCTCGGGGAGGGGAGAGCTTTCTTT. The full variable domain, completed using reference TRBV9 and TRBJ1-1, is DSGVTQTPKHLITATGQRVTLRCSPRSGDLSVYWYQQSLDQGLQFLIQYYNGEERAKGNILERFSAQQFPDLHSELNLSSLELGDSALYFCASSLGEGRAFFGQGTRLTVV.

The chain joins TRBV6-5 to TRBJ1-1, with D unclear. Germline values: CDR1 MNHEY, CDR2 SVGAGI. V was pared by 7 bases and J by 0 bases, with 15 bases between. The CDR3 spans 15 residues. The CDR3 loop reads CASKEYWRMNTEAFF. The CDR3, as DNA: TGTGCCAGCAAAGAGTACTGGAGGATGAACACTGAAGCTTTCTTT.

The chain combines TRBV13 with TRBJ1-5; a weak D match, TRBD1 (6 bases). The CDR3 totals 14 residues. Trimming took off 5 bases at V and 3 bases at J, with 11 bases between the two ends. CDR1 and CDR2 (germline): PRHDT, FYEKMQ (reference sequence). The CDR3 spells CASSHGQHNQPQHF. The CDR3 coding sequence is TGTGCCAGCAGCCACGGACAGCACAATCAGCCCCAGCATTTT.

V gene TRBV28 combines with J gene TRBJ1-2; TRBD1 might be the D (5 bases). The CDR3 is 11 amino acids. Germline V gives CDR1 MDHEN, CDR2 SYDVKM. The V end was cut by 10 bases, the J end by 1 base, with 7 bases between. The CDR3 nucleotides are TGTGCCAACCAGGGTAACTATGGCTACACCTTC. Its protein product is CANQGNYGYTF.

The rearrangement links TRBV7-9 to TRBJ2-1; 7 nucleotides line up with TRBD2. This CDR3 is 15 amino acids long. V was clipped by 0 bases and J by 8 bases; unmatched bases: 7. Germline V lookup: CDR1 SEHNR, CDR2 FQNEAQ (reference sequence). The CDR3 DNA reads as TGTGCCAGCAGCTTAGCCCCTAGCGGAGTCGATGAGCAGTTCTTC. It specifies CASSLAPSGVDEQFF.

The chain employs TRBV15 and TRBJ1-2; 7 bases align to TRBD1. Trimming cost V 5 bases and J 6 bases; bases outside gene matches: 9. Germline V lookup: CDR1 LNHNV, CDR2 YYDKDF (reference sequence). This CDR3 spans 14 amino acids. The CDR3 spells CATSSDRALDGYTF. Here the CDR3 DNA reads TGTGCCACCAGCTCCGACAGGGCATTGGATGGCTACACCTTC. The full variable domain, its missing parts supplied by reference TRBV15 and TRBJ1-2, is DAMVIQNPRYQVTQFGKPVTLSCSQTLNHNVMYWYQQKSSQAPKLLFHYYDKDFNNEADTPDNFQSRRPNTSFCFLDIRSPGLGDTAMYLCATSSDRALDGYTFGSGTRLTVV.

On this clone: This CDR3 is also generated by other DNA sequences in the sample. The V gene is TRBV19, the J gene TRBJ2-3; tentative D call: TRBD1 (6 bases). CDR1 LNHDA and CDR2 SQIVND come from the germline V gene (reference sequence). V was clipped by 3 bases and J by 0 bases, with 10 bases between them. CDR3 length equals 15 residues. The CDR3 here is CASSIMGQSTDTQYF. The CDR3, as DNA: TGTGCCAGTAGTATCATGGGACAAAGCACAGATACGCAGTATTTT. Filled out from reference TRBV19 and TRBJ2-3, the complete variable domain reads DGGITQSPKYLFRKEGQNVTLSCEQNLNHDAMYWYRQDPGQGLRLIYYSQIVNDFQKGDIAEGYSVSREKKESFPLTVTSAQKNPTAFYLCASSIMGQSTDTQYFGPGTRLTVL.

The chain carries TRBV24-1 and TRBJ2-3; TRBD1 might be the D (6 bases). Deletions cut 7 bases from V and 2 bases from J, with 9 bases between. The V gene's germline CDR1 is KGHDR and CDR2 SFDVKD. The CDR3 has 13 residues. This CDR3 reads CATRDSNTDTQYF. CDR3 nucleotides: TGTGCCACCAGGGACAGTAACACAGATACGCAGTATTTT.

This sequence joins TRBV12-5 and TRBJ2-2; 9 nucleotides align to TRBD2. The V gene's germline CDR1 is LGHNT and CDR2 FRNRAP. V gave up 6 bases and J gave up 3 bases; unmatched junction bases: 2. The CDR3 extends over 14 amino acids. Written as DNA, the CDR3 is TGTGCTAGTGGCCGGACTAGCGACACCGGGGAGCTGTTTTTT. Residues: CASGRTSDTGELFF.

Here the CDR3 DNA reads TGCGCCAGCAGCTTGGTACGGGACACTGAAGCTTTCTTT. Its protein product is CASSLVRDTEAFF. The V gene is TRBV5-1, the J gene TRBJ1-1; no firm D call. Germline lookup yields CDR1 SGHRS and CDR2 YFSETQ. The length of the CDR3 is 13 residues. V was trimmed by 0 bases and J by 3 bases, leaving 6 bases between them.

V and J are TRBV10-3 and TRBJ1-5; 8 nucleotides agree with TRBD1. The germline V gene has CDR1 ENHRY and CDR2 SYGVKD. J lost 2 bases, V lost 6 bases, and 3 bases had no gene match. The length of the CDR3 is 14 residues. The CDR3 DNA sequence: TGTGCCATCAGCGACAGGGGTCGCAATCAGCCCCAGCATTTT. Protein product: CAISDRGRNQPQHF.

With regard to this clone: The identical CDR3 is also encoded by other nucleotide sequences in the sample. This CDR3 reads CASSITGDTEAFF. Here the CDR3 DNA reads TGTGCCAGTAGTATCACAGGGGACACTGAAGCTTTCTTT. This rearrangement joins TRBV19 to TRBJ1-1; 7 bases line up with TRBD1. The CDR3 consists of 13 residues. The germline V gene encodes CDR1 LNHDA and CDR2 SQIVND (reference sequence). Trimming cost V 3 bases and J 3 bases; bases outside gene matches: 1.

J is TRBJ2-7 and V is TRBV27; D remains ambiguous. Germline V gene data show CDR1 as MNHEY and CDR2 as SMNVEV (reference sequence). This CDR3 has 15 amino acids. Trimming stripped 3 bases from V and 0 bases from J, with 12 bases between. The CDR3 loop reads CASSFGGLSSYEQYF. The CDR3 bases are TGTGCCAGCAGTTTCGGCGGATTGAGCTCCTACGAGCAGTACTTC.

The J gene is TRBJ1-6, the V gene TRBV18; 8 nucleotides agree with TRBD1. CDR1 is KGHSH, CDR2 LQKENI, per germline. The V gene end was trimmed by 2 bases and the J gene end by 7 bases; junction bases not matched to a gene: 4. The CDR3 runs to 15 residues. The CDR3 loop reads CASSPTTGENSPLHF. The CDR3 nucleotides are TGTGCCAGCTCACCAACGACAGGGGAGAATTCACCCCTCCACTTT.

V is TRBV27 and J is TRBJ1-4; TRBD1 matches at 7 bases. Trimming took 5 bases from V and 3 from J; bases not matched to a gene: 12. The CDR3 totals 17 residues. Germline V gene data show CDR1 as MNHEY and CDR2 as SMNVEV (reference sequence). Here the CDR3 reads CASSRRPPGTANEKLFF. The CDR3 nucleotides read TGTGCCAGCAGTCGAAGGCCCCCAGGGACAGCTAATGAAAAACTGTTTTTT.

The CDR3 spells CASSGGQASYEQYF. CDR3 sequence (DNA): TGTGCCAGCAGCGGCGGACAGGCTAGCTACGAGCAGTACTTC. The chain links TRBV6-5 to TRBJ2-7; TRBD1 matches 7 bases. Germline V gene data show CDR1 as MNHEY and CDR2 as SVGAGI. The CDR3 contains 14 residues. V was clipped by 6 bases and J by 3 bases; unmatched bases: 8.

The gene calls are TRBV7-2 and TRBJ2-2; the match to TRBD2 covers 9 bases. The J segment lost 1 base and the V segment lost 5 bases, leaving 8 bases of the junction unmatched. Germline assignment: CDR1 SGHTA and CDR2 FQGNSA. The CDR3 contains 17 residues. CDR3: CASSAPERGENTGELFF. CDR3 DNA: TGTGCCAGCAGCGCACCGGAGCGGGGGGAGAACACCGGGGAGCTGTTTTTT.

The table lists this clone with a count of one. The CDR3 DNA reads as TGTGCCAGCAGCAGGCGGGTCGCTGGGGCCAACGTCCTGACTTTC. Protein: CASSRRVAGANVLTF. The rearrangement joins TRBV9 to TRBJ2-6, with D maybe TRBD2 (5 bases). Trimming pared 4 bases from V and 2 bases from J, leaving 10 bases between. The V gene's germline CDR1 is SGDLS and CDR2 YYNGEE. This CDR3 is 15 amino acids long.

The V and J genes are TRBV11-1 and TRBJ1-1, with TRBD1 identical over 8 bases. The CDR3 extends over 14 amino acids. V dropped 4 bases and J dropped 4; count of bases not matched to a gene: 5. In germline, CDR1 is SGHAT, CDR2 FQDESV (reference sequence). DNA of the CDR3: TGTGCCAGCAGCTCACGACAGGGGATCACTGAAGCTTTCTTT. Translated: CASSSRQGITEAFF.

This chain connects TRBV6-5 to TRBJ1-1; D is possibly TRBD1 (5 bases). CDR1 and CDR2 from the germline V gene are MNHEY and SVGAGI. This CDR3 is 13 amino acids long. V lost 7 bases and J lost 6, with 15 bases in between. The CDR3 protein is CASTPNGGAEAFF. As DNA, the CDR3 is TGTGCCAGCACCCCCAACGGGGGAGCTGAAGCTTTCTTT.

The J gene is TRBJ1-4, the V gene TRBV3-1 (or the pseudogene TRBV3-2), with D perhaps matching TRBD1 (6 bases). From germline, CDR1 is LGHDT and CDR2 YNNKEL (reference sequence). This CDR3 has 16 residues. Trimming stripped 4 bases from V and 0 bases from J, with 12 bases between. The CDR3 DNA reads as TGTGCCAGCAGCCTCACAGGACAGACAACTAATGAAAAACTGTTTTTT. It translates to CASSLTGQTTNEKLFF.

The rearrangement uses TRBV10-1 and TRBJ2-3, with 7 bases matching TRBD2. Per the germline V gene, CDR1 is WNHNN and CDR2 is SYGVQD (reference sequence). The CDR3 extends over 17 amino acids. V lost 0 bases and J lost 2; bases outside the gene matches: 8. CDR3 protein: CASSESWASGDTDTQYF. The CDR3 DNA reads TGCGCCAGCAGTGAGTCGTGGGCTAGCGGAGACACAGATACGCAGTATTTT.

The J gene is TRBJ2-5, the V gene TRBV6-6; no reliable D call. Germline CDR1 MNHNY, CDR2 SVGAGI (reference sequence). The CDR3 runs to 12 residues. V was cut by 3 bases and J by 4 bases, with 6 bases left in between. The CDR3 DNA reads TGTGCCAGCAGTTATGGCCGAGAGACCCAGTACTTC. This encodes CASSYGRETQYF.

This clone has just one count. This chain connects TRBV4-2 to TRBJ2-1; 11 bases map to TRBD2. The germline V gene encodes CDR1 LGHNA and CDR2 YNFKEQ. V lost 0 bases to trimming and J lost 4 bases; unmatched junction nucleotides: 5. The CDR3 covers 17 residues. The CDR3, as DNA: TGTGCCAGCAGCCAAGAAGATACTAGCGGGGGTTACAATGAGCAGTTCTTC. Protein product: CASSQEDTSGGYNEQFF.